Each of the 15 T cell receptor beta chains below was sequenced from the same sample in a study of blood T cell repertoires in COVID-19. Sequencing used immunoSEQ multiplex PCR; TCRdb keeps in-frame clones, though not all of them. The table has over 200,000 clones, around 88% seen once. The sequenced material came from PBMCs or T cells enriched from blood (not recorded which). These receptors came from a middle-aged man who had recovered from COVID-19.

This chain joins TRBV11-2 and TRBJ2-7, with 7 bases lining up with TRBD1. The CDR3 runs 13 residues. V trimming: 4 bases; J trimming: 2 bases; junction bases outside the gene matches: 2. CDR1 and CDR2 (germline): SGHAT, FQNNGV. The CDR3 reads CASSSGTAYEQYF. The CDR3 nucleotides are TGTGCCAGCAGCTCCGGGACAGCCTACGAGCAGTACTTC.

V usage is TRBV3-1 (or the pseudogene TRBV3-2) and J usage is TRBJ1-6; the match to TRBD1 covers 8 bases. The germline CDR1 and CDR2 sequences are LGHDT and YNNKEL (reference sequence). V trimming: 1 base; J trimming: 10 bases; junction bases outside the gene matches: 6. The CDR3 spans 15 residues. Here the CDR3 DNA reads TGTGCCAGCAGCCAAGCGGACAGGGCATCCTCACCCCTCCACTTT. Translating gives CASSQADRASSPLHF.

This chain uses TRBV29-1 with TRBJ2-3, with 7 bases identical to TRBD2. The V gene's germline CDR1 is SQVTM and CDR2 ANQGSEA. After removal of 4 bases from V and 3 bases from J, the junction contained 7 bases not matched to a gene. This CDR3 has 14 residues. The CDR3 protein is CSVVGGRATDTQYF. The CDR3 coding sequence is TGCAGCGTTGTCGGGGGGAGGGCTACAGATACGCAGTATTTT.

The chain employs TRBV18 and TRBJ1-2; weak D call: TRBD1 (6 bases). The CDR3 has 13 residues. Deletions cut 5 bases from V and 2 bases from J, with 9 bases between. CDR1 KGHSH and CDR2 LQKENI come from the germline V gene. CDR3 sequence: CASSSGQNYGYTF. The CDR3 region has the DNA TGTGCCAGCTCATCAGGACAGAACTATGGCTACACCTTC.

The CDR3 sequence is CASSLPGGTEFYGYTF. CDR3 nucleotides: TGTGCCAGCAGCTTACCCGGGGGGACTGAGTTCTATGGCTACACCTTC. V usage is TRBV11-2 and J usage is TRBJ1-2, with a possible D match to TRBD1 (5 bases). Trimming left V 2 bases short and J 4 bases short, with 17 bases between. The CDR3 has 16 residues. Germline V CDR1 and CDR2: SGHAT, FQNNGV.

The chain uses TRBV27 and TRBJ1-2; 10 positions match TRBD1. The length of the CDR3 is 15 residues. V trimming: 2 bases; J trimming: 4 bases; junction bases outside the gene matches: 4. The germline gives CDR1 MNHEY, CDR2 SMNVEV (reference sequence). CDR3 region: CASSLETGGSYGYTF. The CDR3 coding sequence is TGTGCCAGCAGTTTAGAGACAGGGGGCTCCTATGGCTACACCTTC.

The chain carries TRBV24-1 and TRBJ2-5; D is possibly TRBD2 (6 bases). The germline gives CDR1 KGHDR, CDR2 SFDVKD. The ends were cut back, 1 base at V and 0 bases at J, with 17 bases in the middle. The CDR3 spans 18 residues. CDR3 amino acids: CATSDFSRDLIYQETQYF. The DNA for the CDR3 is TGTGCCACCAGTGATTTTTCGCGGGACTTAATCTACCAAGAGACCCAGTACTTC.

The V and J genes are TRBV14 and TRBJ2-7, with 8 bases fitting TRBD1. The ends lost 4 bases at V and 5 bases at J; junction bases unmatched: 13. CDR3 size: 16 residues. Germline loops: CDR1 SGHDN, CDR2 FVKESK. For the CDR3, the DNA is TGTGCCAGCAGCCCTTGGCCGGACAGGGTATCCCACGAGCAGTACTTC. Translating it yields CASSPWPDRVSHEQYF.

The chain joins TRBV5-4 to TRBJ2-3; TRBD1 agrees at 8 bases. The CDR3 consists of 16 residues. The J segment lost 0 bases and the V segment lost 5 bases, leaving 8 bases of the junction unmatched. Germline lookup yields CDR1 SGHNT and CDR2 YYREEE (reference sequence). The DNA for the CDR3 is TGTGCCAGCAGTTACGCCCGGACAGGGAGCACAGATACGCAGTATTTT. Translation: CASSYARTGSTDTQYF. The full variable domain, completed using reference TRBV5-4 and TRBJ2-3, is ETGVTQSPTHLIKTRGQQVTLRCSSQSGHNTVSWYQQALGQGPQFIFQYYREEENGRGNFPPRFSGLQFPNYSSELNVNALELDDSALYLCASSYARTGSTDTQYFGPGTRLTVL.

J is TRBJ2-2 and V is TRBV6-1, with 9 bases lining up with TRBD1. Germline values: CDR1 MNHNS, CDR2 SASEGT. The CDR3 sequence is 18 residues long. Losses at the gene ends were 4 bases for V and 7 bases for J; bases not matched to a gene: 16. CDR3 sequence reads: CASSVTYSGQGGIGELFF. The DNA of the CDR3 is TGTGCCAGCAGTGTTACTTATTCGGGACAGGGTGGCATCGGGGAGCTGTTTTTT.

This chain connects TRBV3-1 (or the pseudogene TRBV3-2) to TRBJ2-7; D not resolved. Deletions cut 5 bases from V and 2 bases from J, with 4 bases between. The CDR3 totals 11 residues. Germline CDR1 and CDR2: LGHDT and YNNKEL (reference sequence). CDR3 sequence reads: CASSGAYEQYF. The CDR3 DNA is TGTGCCAGCAGCGGAGCCTACGAGCAGTACTTC.

The CDR3 bases are TGTGCCAGCAGCGTAGGGCAGGATCAGCCCCAGCATTTT. This codes for CASSVGQDQPQHF. The chain links TRBV9 to TRBJ1-5, with D unclear. Germline lookup yields CDR1 SGDLS and CDR2 YYNGEE. Trimming took off 0 bases at V and 5 bases at J, with 6 bases between the two ends. The CDR3 has 13 residues.

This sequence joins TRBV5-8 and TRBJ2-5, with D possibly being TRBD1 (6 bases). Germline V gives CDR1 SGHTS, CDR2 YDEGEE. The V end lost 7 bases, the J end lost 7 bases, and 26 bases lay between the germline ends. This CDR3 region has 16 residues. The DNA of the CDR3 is TGTGCCAGCGGACGAGGGGGAGAGAGTAAAGAAGGGACCCAGTACTTC. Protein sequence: CASGRGGESKEGTQYF. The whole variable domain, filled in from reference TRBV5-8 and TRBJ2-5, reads EAGVTQSPTHLIKTRGQQATLRCSPISGHTSVYWYQQALGLGLQFLLWYDEGEERNRGNFPPRFSGRQFPNYSSELNVNALELEDSALYLCASGRGGESKEGTQYFGPGTRLLVL.

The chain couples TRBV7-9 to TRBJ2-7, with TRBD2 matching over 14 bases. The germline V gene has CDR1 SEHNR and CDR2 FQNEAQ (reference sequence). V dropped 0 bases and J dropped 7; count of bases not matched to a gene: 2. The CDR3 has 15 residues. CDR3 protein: CASSLAGLAGVEQYF. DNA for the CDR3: TGTGCCAGCAGCTTAGCGGGACTAGCGGGAGTAGAGCAGTACTTC.

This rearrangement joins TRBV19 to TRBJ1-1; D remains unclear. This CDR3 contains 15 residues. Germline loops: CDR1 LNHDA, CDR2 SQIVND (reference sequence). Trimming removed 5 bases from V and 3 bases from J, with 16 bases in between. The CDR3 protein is CASSLGGWEDTEAFF. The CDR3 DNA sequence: TGTGCCAGTAGTCTCGGAGGGTGGGAGGACACTGAAGCTTTCTTT. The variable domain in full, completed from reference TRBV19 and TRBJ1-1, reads DGGITQSPKYLFRKEGQNVTLSCEQNLNHDAMYWYRQDPGQGLRLIYYSQIVNDFQKGDIAEGYSVSREKKESFPLTVTSAQKNPTAFYLCASSLGGWEDTEAFFGQGTRLTVV.